Each of the 2 T cell receptor beta chains below was sequenced from the same sample in a study of blood T cell repertoires in COVID-19 (dated by TCRdb to the early 2020s). The method behind the library was the immunoSEQ multiplex PCR assay. TCRdb mirrors the immuneACCESS table, restricted to in-frame sequences. Some clones are absent from its copies; in checked studies, under half trace to an unresolved V gene, and the reason for the others is unknown. The sample data list approximately 65,000 clones, and around three quarters of these were observed just once. The top ten constitute about 24% of the sample. Material: peripheral blood. The receptors derive from a human donor in a cohort sampled during active COVID-19.

V and J are TRBV6-5 and TRBJ1-1; D possibly corresponds to TRBD1 (5 bases). This CDR3 spans 14 amino acids. Germline CDR1 and CDR2: MNHEY and SVGAGI. The V and J ends lost 5 bases and 3 bases respectively, with 13 bases between them. In DNA form, the CDR3 reads TGTGCCAGCAGTAAACCCTCGGGGGACACTGAAGCTTTCTTT. This translates into CASSKPSGDTEAFF.

The chain employs TRBV3-1 (or the pseudogene TRBV3-2) and TRBJ2-5; 11 bases are shared with TRBD2. This CDR3 is built from 17 residues. CDR1 is LGHDT, CDR2 YNNKEL, per germline (reference sequence). V was pared by 3 bases and J by 5 bases, with 11 bases of the junction left unmatched. CDR3 amino acids: CASSHLIRLAGKETQYF. CDR3 coding DNA: TGTGCCAGCAGCCACCTCATCCGACTAGCGGGGAAGGAGACCCAGTACTTC.